This TCR beta chain was retrieved from a study of blood T cell repertoires in COVID-19. About the study: The cDNA or gDNA used as material had been derived from T cells, B-cell-depleted T cells, or PBMCs.

This CDR3 comprises 17 residues. In germline, CDR1 is MNHEY, CDR2 SMNVEV (reference sequence). Between the trimmed V and J ends, which lost 1 base and 0 bases, there was a span of 12 bases. TCRdb keeps only in-frame clones here, not all; method: immunoSEQ multiplex PCR. The sample yields 95,000 to 110,000 clones, roughly nine tenths seen once. This chain links TRBV27 with TRBJ1-4, with D possibly being TRBD1 (5 bases). The source of this sequence is a man aged 40-50 years with active or convalescent COVID-19. Sequencing input: peripheral blood. Here the CDR3 reads CASSLFPWGATNEKLFF. The DNA of the CDR3 is TGTGCCAGCAGTTTATTTCCGTGGGGGGCAACTAATGAAAAACTGTTTTTT.